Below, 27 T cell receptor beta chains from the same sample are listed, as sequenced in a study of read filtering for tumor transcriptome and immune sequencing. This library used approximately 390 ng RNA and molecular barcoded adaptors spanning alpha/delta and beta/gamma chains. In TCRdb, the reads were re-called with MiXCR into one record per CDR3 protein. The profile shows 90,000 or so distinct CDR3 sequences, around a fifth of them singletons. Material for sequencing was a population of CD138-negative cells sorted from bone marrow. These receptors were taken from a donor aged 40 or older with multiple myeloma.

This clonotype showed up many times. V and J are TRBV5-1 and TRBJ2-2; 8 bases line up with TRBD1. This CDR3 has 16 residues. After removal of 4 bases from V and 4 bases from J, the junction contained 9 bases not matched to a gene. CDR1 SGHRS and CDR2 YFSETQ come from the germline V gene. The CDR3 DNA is TGCGCCAGCAGCCCTGGACAGGGCCGGGTCACCGGGGAGCTGTTTTTT. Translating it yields CASSPGQGRVTGELFF.

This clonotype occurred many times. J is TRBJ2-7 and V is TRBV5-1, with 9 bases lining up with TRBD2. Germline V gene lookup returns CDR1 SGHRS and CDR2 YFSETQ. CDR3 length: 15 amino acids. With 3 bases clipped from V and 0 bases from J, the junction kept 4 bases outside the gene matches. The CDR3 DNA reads TGCGCCAGCAGCTGGACTAGCGCGAGCTCCTACGAGCAGTACTTC. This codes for CASSWTSASSYEQYF. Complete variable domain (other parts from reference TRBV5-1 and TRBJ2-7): KAGVTQTPRYLIKTRGQQVTLSCSPISGHRSVSWYQQTPGQGLQFLFEYFSETQRNKGNFPGRFSGRQFSNSRSEMNVSTLELGDSALYLCASSWTSASSYEQYFGPGTRLTVT.

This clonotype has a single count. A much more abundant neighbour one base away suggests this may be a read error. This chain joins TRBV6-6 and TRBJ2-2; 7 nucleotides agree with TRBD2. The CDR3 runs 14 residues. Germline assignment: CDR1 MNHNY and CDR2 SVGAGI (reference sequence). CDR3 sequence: CASGYGGRTGELFF. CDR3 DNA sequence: TGTGCCAGCGGTTACGGGGGGAGAACCGGGGAGCTGTTTTTT.

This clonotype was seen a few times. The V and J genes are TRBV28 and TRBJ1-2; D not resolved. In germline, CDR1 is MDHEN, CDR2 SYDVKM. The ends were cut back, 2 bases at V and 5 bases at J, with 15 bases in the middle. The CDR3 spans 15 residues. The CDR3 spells CASSLRPGSPYGYTF. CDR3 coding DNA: TGTGCCAGCAGTTTACGTCCAGGTTCGCCTTATGGCTACACCTTC.

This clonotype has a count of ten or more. Here the CDR3 reads CSAPMTEAFF. CDR3 bases: TGCAGTGCTCCGATGACTGAAGCTTTCTTT. The chain is built from TRBV20-1 and TRBJ1-1; D gene uncertain. The CDR3 spans 10 residues. The V gene's germline CDR1 is DFQATT and CDR2 SNEGSKA (reference sequence). V was cut by 5 bases and J by 5 bases, with 6 bases left in between.

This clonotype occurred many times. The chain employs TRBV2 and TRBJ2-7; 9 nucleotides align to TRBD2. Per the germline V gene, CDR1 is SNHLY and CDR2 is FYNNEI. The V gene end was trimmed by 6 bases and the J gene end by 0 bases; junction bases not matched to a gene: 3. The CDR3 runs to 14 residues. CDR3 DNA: TGTGCCAGCAGATTAGCGGGGGCCTCCTACGAGCAGTACTTC. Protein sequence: CASRLAGASYEQYF.

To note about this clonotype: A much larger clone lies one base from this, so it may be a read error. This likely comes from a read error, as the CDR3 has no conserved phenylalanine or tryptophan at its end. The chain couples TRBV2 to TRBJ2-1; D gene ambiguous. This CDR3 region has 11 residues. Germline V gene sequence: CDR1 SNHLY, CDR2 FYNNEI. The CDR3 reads CASRSYDEQFS. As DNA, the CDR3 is TGTGCCAGCCGGAGCTACGATGAGCAGTTCTCC.

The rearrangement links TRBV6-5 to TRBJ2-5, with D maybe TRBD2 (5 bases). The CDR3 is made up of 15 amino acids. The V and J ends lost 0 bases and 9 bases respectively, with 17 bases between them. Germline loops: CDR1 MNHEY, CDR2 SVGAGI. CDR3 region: CASSYSSGRKRAQYF. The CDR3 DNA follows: TGTGCCAGCAGTTACTCGAGTGGAAGGAAGAGGGCCCAGTACTTC.

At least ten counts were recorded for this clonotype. The CDR3 is CASSQSPGYQETQYF. The CDR3 nucleotides are TGTGCCAGCAGCCAATCGCCGGGGTACCAAGAGACCCAGTACTTC. The V gene is TRBV3-1, the J gene TRBJ2-5, with a weak D call TRBD2 (5 bases). Germline assignment: CDR1 LGHDT and CDR2 YNNKEL (reference sequence). CDR3 length: 15 amino acids. V dropped 2 bases and J dropped 0 bases, with 10 bases sitting between them.

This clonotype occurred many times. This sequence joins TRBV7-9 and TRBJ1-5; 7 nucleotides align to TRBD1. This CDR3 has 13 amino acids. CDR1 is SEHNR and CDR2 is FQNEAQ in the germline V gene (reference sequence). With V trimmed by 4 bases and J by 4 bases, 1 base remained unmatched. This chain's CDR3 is CASSWDSNQPQHF. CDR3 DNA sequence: TGTGCCAGCAGCTGGGACAGTAATCAGCCCCAGCATTTT.

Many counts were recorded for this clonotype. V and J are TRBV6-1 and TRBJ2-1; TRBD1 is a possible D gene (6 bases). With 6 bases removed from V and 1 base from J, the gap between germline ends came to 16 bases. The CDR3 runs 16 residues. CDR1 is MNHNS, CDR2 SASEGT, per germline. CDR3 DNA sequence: TGTGCCAGCAGGAACCTAGGGGGTACTTCCTACAATGAGCAGTTCTTC. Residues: CASRNLGGTSYNEQFF.

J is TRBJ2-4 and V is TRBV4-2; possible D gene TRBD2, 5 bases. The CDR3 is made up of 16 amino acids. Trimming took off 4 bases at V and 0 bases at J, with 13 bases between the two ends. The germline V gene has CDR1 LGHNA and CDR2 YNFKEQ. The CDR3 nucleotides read TGTGCCAGCAGCCTCAGATCCGGACTAGCCAAAAACATTCAGTACTTC. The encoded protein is CASSLRSGLAKNIQYF.

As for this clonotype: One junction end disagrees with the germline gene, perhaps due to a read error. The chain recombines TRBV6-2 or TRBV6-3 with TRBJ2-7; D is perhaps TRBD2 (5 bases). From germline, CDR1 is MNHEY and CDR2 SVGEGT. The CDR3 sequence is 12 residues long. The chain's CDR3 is CASSYVGWEQNF. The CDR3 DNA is TGTGCCAGCAGTTACGTAGGGTGGGAGCAGAACTTC.

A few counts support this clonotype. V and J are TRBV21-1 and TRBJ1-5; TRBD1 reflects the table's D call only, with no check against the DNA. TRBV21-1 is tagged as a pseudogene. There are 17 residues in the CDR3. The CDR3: CASGKGQGSFRSQPQHF. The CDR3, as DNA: TGTGCCAGCGGTAAGGGGCAGGGAAGTTTCCGCAGTCAGCCCCAGCATTTT.

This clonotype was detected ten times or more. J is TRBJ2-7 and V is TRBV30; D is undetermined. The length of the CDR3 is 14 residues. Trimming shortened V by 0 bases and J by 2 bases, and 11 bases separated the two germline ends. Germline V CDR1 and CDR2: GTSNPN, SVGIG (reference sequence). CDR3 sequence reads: CAWSVNEGAYEQYF. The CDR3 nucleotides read TGTGCCTGGAGTGTAAATGAAGGAGCCTACGAGCAGTACTTC.

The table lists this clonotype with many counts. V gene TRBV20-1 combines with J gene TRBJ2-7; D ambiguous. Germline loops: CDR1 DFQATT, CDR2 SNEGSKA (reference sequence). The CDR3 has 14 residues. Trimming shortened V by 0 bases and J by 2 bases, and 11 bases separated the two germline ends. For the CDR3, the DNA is TGCAGTGCTAGAGATCATGGGATAACCTACGAGCAGTACTTC. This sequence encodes CSARDHGITYEQYF.

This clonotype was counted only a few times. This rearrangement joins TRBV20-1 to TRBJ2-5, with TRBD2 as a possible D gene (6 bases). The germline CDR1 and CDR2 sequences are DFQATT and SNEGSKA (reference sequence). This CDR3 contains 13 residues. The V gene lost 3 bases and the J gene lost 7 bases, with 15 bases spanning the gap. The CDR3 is CSARKEGFGTQYF. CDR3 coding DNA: TGCAGTGCTAGGAAGGAGGGATTTGGGACCCAGTACTTC.

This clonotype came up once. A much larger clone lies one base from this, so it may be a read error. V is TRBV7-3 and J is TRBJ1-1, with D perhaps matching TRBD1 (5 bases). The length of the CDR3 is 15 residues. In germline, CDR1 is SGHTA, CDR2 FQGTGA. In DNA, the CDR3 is TGTGCCACCAGCCCTCGTTCGGGGCAGGGCACTGAAGCTTTCTTT. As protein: CATSPRSGQGTEAFF.

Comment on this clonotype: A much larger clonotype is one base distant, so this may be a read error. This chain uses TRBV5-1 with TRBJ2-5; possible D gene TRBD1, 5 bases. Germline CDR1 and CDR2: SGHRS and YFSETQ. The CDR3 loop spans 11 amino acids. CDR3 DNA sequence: TGCGCCTGCAGCACAAGGGGGACCCAGTACTTC. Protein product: CACSTRGTQYF.

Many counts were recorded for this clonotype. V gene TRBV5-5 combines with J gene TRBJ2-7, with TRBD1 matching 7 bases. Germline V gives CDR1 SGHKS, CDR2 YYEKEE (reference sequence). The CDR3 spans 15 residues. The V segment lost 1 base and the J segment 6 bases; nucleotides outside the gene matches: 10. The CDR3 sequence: CASSLLGQHLSEQYF. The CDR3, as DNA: TGTGCCAGCAGCTTGTTGGGACAGCACCTCTCCGAGCAGTACTTC.

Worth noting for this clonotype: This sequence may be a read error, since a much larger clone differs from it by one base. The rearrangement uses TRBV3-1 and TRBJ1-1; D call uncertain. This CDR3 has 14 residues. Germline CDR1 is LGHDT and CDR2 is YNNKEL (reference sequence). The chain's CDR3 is CASSHPQRPGEASF. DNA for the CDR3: TGTGCCAGCAGCCATCCCCAACGGCCCGGTGAAGCTTCCTTT.

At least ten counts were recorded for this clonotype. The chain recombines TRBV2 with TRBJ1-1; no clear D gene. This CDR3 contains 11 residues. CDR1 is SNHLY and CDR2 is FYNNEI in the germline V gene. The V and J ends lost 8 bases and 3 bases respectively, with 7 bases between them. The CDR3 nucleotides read TGTGCCAGCGTAGCGGACACTGAAGCTTTCTTT. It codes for CASVADTEAFF.

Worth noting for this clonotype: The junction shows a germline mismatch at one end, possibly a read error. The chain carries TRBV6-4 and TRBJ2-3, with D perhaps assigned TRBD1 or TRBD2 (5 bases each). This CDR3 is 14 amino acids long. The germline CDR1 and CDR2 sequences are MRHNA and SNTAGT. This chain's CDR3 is CASRNGASTDTRYF. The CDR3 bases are TGTGCCAGCAGAAACGGGGCTAGCACAGATACGCGGTATTTT.

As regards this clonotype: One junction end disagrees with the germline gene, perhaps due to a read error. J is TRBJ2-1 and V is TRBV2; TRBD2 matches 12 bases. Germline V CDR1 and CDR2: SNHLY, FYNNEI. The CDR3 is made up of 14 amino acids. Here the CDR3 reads CASSAKFLAGGMSF. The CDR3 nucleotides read TGTGCCAGCAGTGCGAAGTTCCTAGCGGGGGGGATGTCCTTC.

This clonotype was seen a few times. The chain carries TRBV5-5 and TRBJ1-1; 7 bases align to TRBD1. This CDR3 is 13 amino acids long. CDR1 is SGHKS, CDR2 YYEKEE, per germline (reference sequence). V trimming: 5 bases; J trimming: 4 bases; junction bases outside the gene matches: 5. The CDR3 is CASRFDRATEAFF. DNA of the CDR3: TGTGCCAGCAGGTTCGACAGGGCCACTGAAGCTTTCTTT. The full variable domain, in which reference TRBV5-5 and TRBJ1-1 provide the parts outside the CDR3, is DAGVTQSPTHLIKTRGQQVTLRCSPISGHKSVSWYQQVLGQGPQFIFQYYEKEERGRGNFPDRFSARQFPNYSSELNVNALLLGDSALYLCASRFDRATEAFFGQGTRLTVV.

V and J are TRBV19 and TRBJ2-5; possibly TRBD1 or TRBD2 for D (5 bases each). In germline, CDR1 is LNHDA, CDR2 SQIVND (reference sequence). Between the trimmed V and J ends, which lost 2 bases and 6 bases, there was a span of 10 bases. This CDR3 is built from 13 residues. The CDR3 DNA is TGTGCCAGTAGTATAACCAGGGAGAAGACCCAGTACTTC. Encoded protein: CASSITREKTQYF.

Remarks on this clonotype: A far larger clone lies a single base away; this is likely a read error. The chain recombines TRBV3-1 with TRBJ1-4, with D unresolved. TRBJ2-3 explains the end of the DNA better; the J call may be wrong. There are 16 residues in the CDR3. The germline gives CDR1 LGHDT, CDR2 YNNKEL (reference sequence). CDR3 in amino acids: CASRQGVYLKWGTQYF. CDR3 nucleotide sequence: TGTGCCAGCAGACAAGGAGTGTACCTAAAATGGGGTACGCAGTATTTT.